Below, 3 T cell receptor beta chains from the same sample are listed, as sequenced in a study of radiation and T cells in renal cell carcinoma. The time point was: blood 2 weeks post-SBRT. Treatment given: 15 Gy SBRT to primary tumor, nephrectomy 4 weeks later. Clones were read by immunoSEQ multiplex PCR, and TCRdb kept only the in-frame ones, dropping some. Among over 60,000 clones, roughly four fifths were seen once, and the ten largest hold about 7%. The input for sequencing was blood, taken from a patient whose treatment included radiotherapy and nephrectomy. These receptor sequences come from a man in his sixties with renal cell carcinoma.

This clone was counted between two and nine times. The J gene is TRBJ1-2, the V gene TRBV6-5; possibly TRBD1 for D (5 bases). The CDR3 runs to 13 residues. Trimming took 5 bases from V and 10 from J, leaving 17 bases between them. The germline V gene encodes CDR1 MNHEY and CDR2 SVGAGI. CDR3 residues: CASSPGRGGPYTF. The CDR3, as DNA: TGTGCCAGCAGTCCAGGGAGAGGAGGCCCCTACACCTTC.

The chain links TRBV4-3 to TRBJ1-2; D is unresolved. The CDR3 is 15 residues long. V was trimmed by 0 bases and J by 8 bases, leaving 16 bases between them. Germline V gene lookup returns CDR1 LGHNA and CDR2 YSLEER. The CDR3 protein is CASSQDLVGSGGYTF. CDR3 nucleotide sequence: TGCGCCAGCAGCCAAGATTTAGTGGGAAGCGGGGGCTACACCTTC.

This clone appeared a few times. The chain couples TRBV25-1 to TRBJ1-5; unclear D gene. Deletions cut 3 bases from V and 4 bases from J, with 10 bases between. CDR1 is MGHDK and CDR2 is SYGVNS in the germline V gene. The length of the CDR3 is 14 residues. CDR3 loop: CASSDVGKNQPQHF. The CDR3 nucleotides are TGTGCCAGCAGTGATGTGGGAAAAAATCAGCCCCAGCATTTT.